Only one count was recorded for the clone carrying this T cell receptor beta chain. The antigen remains unidentified. The data derive from a study of CD8 T cells in Susac syndrome. Study summary: Blood was drawn from Susac syndrome patients while they were therapy-naive, on corticosteroids, or on intravenous immunoglobulin alone.

RNA, at roughly 0.45 to 1 ug, was reverse transcribed with random hexamers. In TCRdb, the immunoSEQ multiplex PCR reads were re-called with MiXCR into one record per CDR3 protein. The sample carries about 180,000 distinct CDR3 sequences, 90% to 95% recorded once. Germline CDR1 MGHRA, CDR2 YSYEKL. The V segment lost 0 bases and the J segment 6 bases; nucleotides outside the gene matches: 7. The CDR3 has 17 residues. Findings and caveats of the study: CD4+ repertoires of Susac syndrome patients lacked detectable clonal expansion.

The TCR originated in a human donor with Susac syndrome. The sample was CD4+ T cells from PBMCs. This chain links TRBV4-1 with TRBJ2-2; the match to TRBD2 covers 10 bases. CDR3 DNA: TGCGCCAGCAGCCAAGAACGCAGCGGGGGGGCCGCCGGGGAGCTGTTTTTT. Translating it yields CASSQERSGGAAGELFF.